The next 25 T cell receptor beta chains were all read from a single sample in a study of molecular identifiers for immune sequencing clone quantification (dated by TCRdb to 2017 to 2018). Library prep was done by PCR. The listed sequencing device is Illumina HiSeq 4000. TCRdb reworked the public reads: Q25 trimming with fastp, MiXCR clone assembly, productive beta chains retained. Every CDR3 protein is listed once, alongside the most common genes and DNA of its rows. This sample lists around 460,000 distinct CDR3 sequences; 20% to 25% were detected once. More than 0.8% of the sample rests with the top ten. Sequencing was performed on naive CD8+ T cells from blood, with Jurkat cell RNA spiked in. The sample's cell subset or site label is to be understood as: FACS-sorted CD8+CD4-CCR7+CD45RA+ naive T cells. These receptors were collected from a human donor in good health. Some libraries in this study had Jurkat cell RNA spiked in.

As concerns this clonotype: One junction end does not reproduce the germline sequence, and a read error may be involved. V is TRBV19 and J is TRBJ2-7, with D uncertain. The germline V gene encodes CDR1 LNHDA and CDR2 SQIVND (reference sequence). The CDR3 has 13 amino acids. CDR3 residues: CASSPTGAYEQCF. CDR3 sequence (DNA): TGTGCCAGTAGCCCGACCGGAGCCTACGAGCAGTGCTTC. The complete variable domain, with remaining parts taken from reference TRBV19 and TRBJ2-7, reads DGGITQSPKYLFRKEGQNVTLSCEQNLNHDAMYWYRQDPGQGLRLIYYSQIVNDFQKGDIAEGYSVSREKKESFPLTVTSAQKNPTAFYLCASSPTGAYEQCFGPGTRLTVT.

This clonotype was observed a few times. The chain employs TRBV20-1 and TRBJ1-5, with no clear D. V shed 6 bases and J shed 2 bases, with 14 bases lying between them. Germline CDR1 and CDR2: DFQATT and SNEGSKA (reference sequence). The CDR3 consists of 14 residues. The CDR3 protein is CSANTRGRNQPQHF. The CDR3 DNA sequence: TGCAGTGCAAACACCCGGGGTCGCAATCAGCCCCAGCATTTT.

This clonotype was seen many times. This chain uses TRBV7-9 with TRBJ1-5; no clear D. V gave up 3 bases and J gave up 0 bases, with 6 bases separating them. Germline CDR1 is SEHNR and CDR2 is FQNEAQ (reference sequence). The CDR3 loop spans 14 amino acids. This CDR3 reads CASSFPGSNQPQHF. DNA for the CDR3: TGTGCCAGCAGCTTCCCCGGTAGCAATCAGCCCCAGCATTTT.

This clonotype showed up just a few times. The gene calls are TRBV24-1 and TRBJ2-3; maybe TRBD1 (7 bases). V lost 0 bases and J 0 bases, leaving 12 bases between the germline ends. Germline CDR1 reads KGHDR; CDR2 reads SFDVKD. CDR3 length equals 17 residues. The CDR3 coding sequence is TGTGCCACCAGTGATTTGTTCCCAGGGGGGAGCACAGATACGCAGTATTTT. Its protein product is CATSDLFPGGSTDTQYF.

In regard to this clonotype: This may stem from a read error, because a much larger clone lies one nucleotide away. CDR3 coding DNA: TGTGCCTGCAAACCAGCGGGGGCCCAAGAGACCCAGTACTTC. It is translated as CACKPAGAQETQYF. This chain links TRBV6-5 with TRBJ2-5; 8 bases match TRBD2. Germline CDR1 and CDR2: MNHEY and SVGAGI. This CDR3 is built from 14 residues. V was clipped by 11 bases and J by 1 base; unmatched bases: 9.

This chain connects TRBV6-5 to TRBJ2-3; weak D call: TRBD2 (6 bases). CDR3 size: 16 residues. Germline-derived CDR1 and CDR2 are MNHEY and SVGAGI. V shed 5 bases and J shed 4 bases, with 19 bases lying between them. This chain's CDR3 is CASSTDPGVVADTQYF. For the CDR3, the DNA is TGTGCCAGCAGTACGGATCCGGGGGTGGTGGCAGATACGCAGTATTTT.

This clonotype occurred many times. The chain joins TRBV30 to TRBJ1-1; 7 bases are a match to TRBD1. The J segment lost 5 bases and the V segment lost 3 bases, leaving 6 bases of the junction unmatched. This CDR3 has 13 amino acids. The germline gives CDR1 GTSNPN, CDR2 SVGIG (reference sequence). CDR3 residues: CAWRLLQGTEAFF. CDR3 DNA: TGTGCCTGGAGGCTTCTACAGGGGACTGAAGCTTTCTTT. The complete variable domain, with remaining parts taken from reference TRBV30 and TRBJ1-1, reads SQTIHQWPATLVQPVGSPLSLECTVEGTSNPNLYWYRQAAGRGLQLLFYSVGIGQISSEVPQNLSASRPQDRQFILSSKKLLLSDSGFYLCAWRLLQGTEAFFGQGTRLTVV.

The chain employs TRBV19 and TRBJ1-6, with D unclear. The V and J ends lost 0 bases and 2 bases respectively, with 14 bases between them. CDR1 and CDR2 (germline): LNHDA, SQIVND (reference sequence). The CDR3 contains 18 residues. As DNA, the CDR3 is TGTGCCAGTAGTATAGATCTCGGCAGGCACCCCTATAATTCACCCCTCCACTTT. This gives the protein CASSIDLGRHPYNSPLHF.

There are a few counts of this clonotype. V is TRBV3-1 and J is TRBJ2-2; D tentatively reads TRBD1 or TRBD2 (5 bases each). The germline gives CDR1 LGHDT, CDR2 YNNKEL (reference sequence). The CDR3 has 16 amino acids. Trimming cost V 5 bases and J 0 bases, with 13 bases left between them. CDR3 DNA sequence: TGTGCCAGCAGCGGGGTGGGGGTCCCGAACACCGGGGAGCTGTTTTTT. It encodes CASSGVGVPNTGELFF.

In its sample, this clonotype was seen many times. J is TRBJ2-7 and V is TRBV4-1; 7 bases are a match to TRBD1. Germline V CDR1 and CDR2: MGHRA, YSYEKL. J gave up 2 bases and V 2 bases, and 6 bases lay outside the gene matches. This CDR3 is built from 15 residues. The CDR3 reads CASSQRTGTPYEQYF. As DNA, the CDR3 is TGCGCCAGCAGCCAACGGACAGGTACTCCCTACGAGCAGTACTTC.

This clonotype was recorded at least ten times. V and J are TRBV27 and TRBJ1-5; D perhaps matches TRBD1 (6 bases). Germline lookup yields CDR1 MNHEY and CDR2 SMNVEV (reference sequence). The CDR3 covers 13 residues. The V end was cut by 5 bases, the J end by 5 bases, with 10 bases between. CDR3 region: CASSQQGHQPQHF. CDR3 nucleotide sequence: TGTGCCAGCAGTCAACAGGGTCATCAGCCCCAGCATTTT.

Only a few counts were recorded for this clonotype. The chain joins TRBV4-3 to TRBJ2-1; D uncertain. The ends were cut back, 1 base at V and 5 bases at J, with 12 bases in the middle. Looked up from germline, CDR1 is LGHNA and CDR2 is YSLEER. The CDR3 runs 15 residues. For the CDR3, the DNA is TGCGCCAGCAGCCAAGTACAGCGACCGGACAATGAGCAGTTCTTC. Translated, it gives CASSQVQRPDNEQFF.

This clonotype was counted at least ten times. CDR3 residues: CASSQSLAGGVWYEQYF. CDR3 nucleotide sequence: TGTGCCAGCAGCCAAAGTCTAGCGGGAGGTGTGTGGTACGAGCAGTACTTC. This chain uses TRBV4-2 with TRBJ2-7; 11 nucleotides align to TRBD2. CDR3 length: 17 amino acids. The V and J ends lost 2 bases and 4 bases, in that order; junction bases with no gene match: 10. CDR1 and CDR2 (germline): LGHNA, YNFKEQ.

This clonotype was seen ten or more times. The gene calls are TRBV28 and TRBJ2-7, with 8 bases identical to TRBD1. V lost 5 bases to trimming and J lost 4 bases; unmatched junction nucleotides: 10. This CDR3 has 15 amino acids. CDR1 and CDR2 (germline): MDHEN, SYDVKM. The CDR3 loop reads CASSDPGGGEYEQYF. The CDR3 nucleotides read TGTGCCAGCAGTGACCCAGGGGGCGGTGAGTACGAGCAGTACTTC. The full variable domain, rest sourced from reference TRBV28 and TRBJ2-7, is DVKVTQSSRYLVKRTGEKVFLECVQDMDHENMFWYRQDPGLGLRLIYFSYDVKMKEKGDIPEGYSVSREKKERFSLILESASTNQTSMYLCASSDPGGGEYEQYFGPGTRLTVT.

This clonotype was recorded many times. The chain combines TRBV2 with TRBJ1-4; the D is unclear. Germline assignment: CDR1 SNHLY and CDR2 FYNNEI. CDR3 length: 14 residues. Trimming removed 2 bases at V and 5 bases at J, with 9 bases between. CDR3 residues: CASSERALNEKLFF. As DNA, the CDR3 is TGTGCCAGCAGTGAAAGGGCCTTGAATGAAAAACTGTTTTTT. The full variable domain, in which reference TRBV2 and TRBJ1-4 provide the parts outside the CDR3, is EPEVTQTPSHQVTQMGQEVILRCVPISNHLYFYWYRQILGQKVEFLVSFYNNEISEKSEIFDDQFSVERPDGSNFTLKIRSTKLEDSAMYFCASSERALNEKLFFGSGTQLSVL.

In its sample, this clonotype was seen once. This sequence may be a read error, since a much larger clone differs from it by one base. The chain has TRBV7-9 and TRBJ1-1; no definite D call. CDR3 size: 12 residues. V lost 3 bases and J 6 bases, leaving 8 bases between the germline ends. Germline CDR1 is SEHNR and CDR2 is FQNEAQ (reference sequence). CDR3 residues: CASSFGVAEAFF. CDR3 nucleotides: TGTGCCAGCAGCTTCGGGGTCGCTGAAGCTTTCTTT.

The J gene is TRBJ1-1, the V gene TRBV5-4; D not certain. V was trimmed by 2 bases and J by 1 base, leaving 9 bases between them. CDR1 and CDR2 (germline): SGHNT, YYREEE (reference sequence). This CDR3 is built from 14 residues. The CDR3 here is CASSFQDPNTEAFF. CDR3 DNA sequence: TGTGCCAGCAGCTTTCAGGATCCGAACACTGAAGCTTTCTTT.

This clonotype was seen at least ten times. The chain couples TRBV12-3 or TRBV12-4 to TRBJ2-5, with TRBD2 as a possible D gene (5 bases). The CDR3 totals 13 residues. Trimming cost V 5 bases and J 4 bases, with 11 bases left between them. CDR3 nucleotides: TGTGCCAGCAGTATATGGACTGGAGAGACCCAGTACTTC. It yields the protein CASSIWTGETQYF.

This clonotype came up a few times. V gene TRBV10-3 combines with J gene TRBJ1-3; tentatively, D is TRBD1 (6 bases). This CDR3 spans 15 amino acids. V was trimmed by 4 bases and J by 0 bases, leaving 10 bases between them. Germline assignment: CDR1 ENHRY and CDR2 SYGVKD. The CDR3 DNA follows: TGTGCCATCAGTGGGGGGCAGCTCTCTGGAAACACCATATATTTT. Translation: CAISGGQLSGNTIYF.

The gene calls are TRBV4-3 and TRBJ2-3; 12 positions match TRBD2. V lost 0 bases, J lost 6 bases, and 7 bases stayed unmatched. The germline CDR1 and CDR2 sequences are LGHNA and YSLEER. The CDR3 spans 17 residues. In nucleotides, the CDR3 is TGCGCCAGCAGCCAAGAAGCTAGCGGGGGGGCCCGGGATACGCAGTATTTT. Translation gives CASSQEASGGARDTQYF.

This clonotype has only a few counts. The chain couples TRBV11-2 to TRBJ2-5; D call uncertain. V dropped 8 bases and J dropped 5 bases, with 9 bases sitting between them. Germline V gene sequence: CDR1 SGHAT, CDR2 FQNNGV. This CDR3 contains 11 residues. The CDR3 sequence: CASRSRETQYF. The CDR3, as DNA: TGTGCCAGCCGATCTCGGGAGACCCAGTACTTC.

The V and J genes are TRBV7-9 and TRBJ1-5; D call uncertain. The CDR3 has 16 amino acids. The germline V gene has CDR1 SEHNR and CDR2 FQNEAQ (reference sequence). V lost 1 base, J lost 0 bases, and 10 bases lay in between. CDR3 nucleotide sequence: TGTGCCAGCAGCTTAGGTCAGACGAATAGCAATCAGCCCCAGCATTTT. It yields the protein CASSLGQTNSNQPQHF.

This clonotype was detected only once. The chain carries TRBV29-1 and TRBJ2-7; D possibly uses TRBD1 or TRBD2 (5 bases each). The CDR3 length is 14 residues. Germline assignment: CDR1 SQVTM and CDR2 ANQGSEA. Trimming took 1 base from V and 0 from J, leaving 10 bases between them. The CDR3 bases are TGCAGCGTTGAAGGCTGGGGGAACTCCTACGAGCAGTACTTC. Translation: CSVEGWGNSYEQYF.

This clonotype appeared many times. This chain links TRBV7-2 with TRBJ2-5; D remains ambiguous. The germline V gene has CDR1 SGHTA and CDR2 FQGNSA. Deletions cut 4 bases from V and 1 base from J, with 7 bases between. This CDR3 region has 13 residues. In nucleotides, the CDR3 is TGTGCCAGCAGCTCCCCCCCCCAAGAGACCCAGTACTTC. Translation: CASSSPPQETQYF.

The chain is built from TRBV3-1 and TRBJ2-3, with 8 positions matching TRBD2. The CDR3 is 19 residues long. V lost 1 base, J lost 6 bases, and 18 bases stayed unmatched. Per germline, CDR1 LGHDT and CDR2 YNNKEL (reference sequence). The DNA of the CDR3 is TGTGCCAGCAGCCAAGCCTTCACCCCCAATAGCGGGGTACTGGATACGCAGTATTTT. This gives the protein CASSQAFTPNSGVLDTQYF.